One T cell receptor (beta chain) is described in this entry. The table came from immunoSEQ multiplex PCR; TCRdb's copy has only in-frame clones and leaves some out. The sample shows 30,000 or so clones, about 83% of them seen only once. Trimming took 8 bases from V and 1 from J; bases not matched to a gene: 5. Germline V gene lookup returns CDR1 MDHEN and CDR2 SYDVKM. This CDR3 contains 14 residues. The data derive from a study of T cell clonotyping in hematopoietic cell transplantation. Time point noted: recipient sample about 28 days before transplant, after cytoreduction. The clonotype comes from a woman aged 30 to 39 with chronic myeloid leukemia. Some clones in this sample may be carry-over from other donors' samples. The chain couples TRBV28 to TRBJ2-4; 7 bases align to TRBD1. Sequences were derived from peripheral blood mononuclear cells, sampled before stem cell transplant. As DNA, the CDR3 is TGTGCCAGCCGACAGGGCTCGGCCAAAAACATTCAGTACTTC. Its translation is CASRQGSAKNIQYF.